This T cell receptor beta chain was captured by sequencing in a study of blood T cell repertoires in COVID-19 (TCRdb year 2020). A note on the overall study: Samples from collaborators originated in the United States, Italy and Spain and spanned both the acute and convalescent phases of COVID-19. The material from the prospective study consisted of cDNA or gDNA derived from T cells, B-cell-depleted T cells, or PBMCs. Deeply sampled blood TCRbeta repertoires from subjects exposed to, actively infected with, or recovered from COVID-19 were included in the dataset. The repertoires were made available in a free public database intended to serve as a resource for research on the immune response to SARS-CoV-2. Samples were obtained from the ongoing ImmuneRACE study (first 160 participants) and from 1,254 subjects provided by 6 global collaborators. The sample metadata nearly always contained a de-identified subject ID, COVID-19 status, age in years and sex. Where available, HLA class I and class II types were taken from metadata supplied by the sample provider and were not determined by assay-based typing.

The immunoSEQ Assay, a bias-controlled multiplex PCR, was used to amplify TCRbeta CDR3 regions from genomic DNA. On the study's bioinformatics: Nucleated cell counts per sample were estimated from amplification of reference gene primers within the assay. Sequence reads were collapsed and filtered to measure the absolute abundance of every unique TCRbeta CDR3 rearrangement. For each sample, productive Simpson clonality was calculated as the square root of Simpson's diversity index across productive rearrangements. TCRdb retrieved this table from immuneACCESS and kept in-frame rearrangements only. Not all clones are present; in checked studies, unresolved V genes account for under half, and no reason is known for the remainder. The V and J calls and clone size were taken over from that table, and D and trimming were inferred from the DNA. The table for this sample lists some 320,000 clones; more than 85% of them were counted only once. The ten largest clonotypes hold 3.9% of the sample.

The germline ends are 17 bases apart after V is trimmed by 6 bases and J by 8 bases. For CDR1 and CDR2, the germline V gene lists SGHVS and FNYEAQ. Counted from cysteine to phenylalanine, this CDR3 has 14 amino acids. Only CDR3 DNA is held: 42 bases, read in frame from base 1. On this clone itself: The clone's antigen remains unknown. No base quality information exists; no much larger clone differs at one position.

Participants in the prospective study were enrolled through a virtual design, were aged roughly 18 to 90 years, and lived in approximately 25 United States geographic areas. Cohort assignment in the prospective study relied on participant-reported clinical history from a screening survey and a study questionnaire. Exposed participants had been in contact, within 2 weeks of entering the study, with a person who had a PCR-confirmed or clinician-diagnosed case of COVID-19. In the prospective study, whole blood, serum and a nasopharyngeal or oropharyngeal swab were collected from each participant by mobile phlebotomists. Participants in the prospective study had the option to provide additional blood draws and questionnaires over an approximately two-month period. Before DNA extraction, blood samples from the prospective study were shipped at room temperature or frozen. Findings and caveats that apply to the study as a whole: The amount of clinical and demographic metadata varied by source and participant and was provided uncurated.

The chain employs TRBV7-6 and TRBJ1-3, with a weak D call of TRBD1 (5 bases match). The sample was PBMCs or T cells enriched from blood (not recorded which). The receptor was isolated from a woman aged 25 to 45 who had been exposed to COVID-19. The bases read TGTGCCAGCAGTCAGGGCAGAAGCGCCGACACCATATATTTT. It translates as CASSQGRSADTIYF.